The rows below give T cell receptor beta chains drawn from one sample of a study of PD-1 blockade in classical Hodgkin lymphoma. The repertoire was sequenced with immunoSEQ multiplex PCR; TCRdb's copy has only in-frame clones and lacks some. The data show 37,000 or so clones, around 90% seen once. This material consisted of peripheral blood mononuclear cells (PBMCs), taken before the second cycle of nivolumab. The receptors shown here come from a human donor with classical Hodgkin lymphoma. The CDR3 runs from the conserved cysteine through the conserved F or W. The D gene is left open where the match is weak. Rows give clone size only sometimes, using once, few, many, or a class for an expanded clone.

>TRBV28|TRBD1|.|16|TRBJ2-5
TGTGCCAGCAGTTTAATCACAGGGGGTATTCCGGAGACCCAGTACTTC
CASSLITGGIPETQYF
>TRBV7-9|.|.|13|TRBJ2-5
TGTGCCAGCAGCTTGGCGCGGCCAGAGACCCAGTACTTC
CASSLARPETQYF
>TRBV9|.|.|14|TRBJ2-5
TGTGCCAGCAGCGCAATGACCGGCGCGGAGACCCAGTACTTC
CASSAMTGAETQYF
>TRBV5-1|TRBD1|.|14|TRBJ2-5
TGCGCCAGCAGCGAGGGACAGCTAAAAGAGACCCAGTACTTC
CASSEGQLKETQYF
>TRBV13|.|.|15|TRBJ2-7
TGTGCCAGCAGCTTGGACTCCTCGGTAATCAACGAGCAGTACTTC
CASSLDSSVINEQYF
>TRBV11-2|.|.|13|TRBJ1-1
TGTGCCACCTCGGGCGGAAAGAACACTGAAGCTTTCTTT
CATSGGKNTEAFF
>TRBV9|.|.|16|TRBJ2-7
TGTGCCAGCAGCGTAGAGGACAGCGTCTACACCTACGAGCAGTACTTC
CASSVEDSVYTYEQYF
>TRBV27|.|.|17|TRBJ1-6
TGTGCCAGCAGTTTATCAGGGGGTAGCTCCTATAATTCACCCCTCCACTTT
CASSLSGGSSYNSPLHF
>TRBV5-4|.|.|14|TRBJ2-7
TGTGCCAGCAGCTTGGTTCGAAGAACCTACGAGCAGTACTTC
CASSLVRRTYEQYF
>TRBV7-2|.|.|13|TRBJ1-3
TGTGCCAGCAGCCCCCGCACAGGAAACACCATATATTTT
CASSPRTGNTIYF
>TRBV5-4|.|.|13|TRBJ1-3
TGTGCCAGCAGCTTGCCTGGGGTCAACACCATATATTTT
CASSLPGVNTIYF
>TRBV5-4|.|.|13|TRBJ1-1
TGTGCCAGCAGCTTGGCCTCGAACACTGAAGCTTTCTTT
CASSLASNTEAFF
>TRBV2|.|once|13|TRBJ2-2
TGTGCCGGACAGACGGCGAACACCGGGGAGCTGTTTTTT
CAGQTANTGELFF
>TRBV30|.|.|14|TRBJ2-3
TGTGCCCTAACCTACAGGGCCCTCACAGATACGCAGTATTTT
CALTYRALTDTQYF